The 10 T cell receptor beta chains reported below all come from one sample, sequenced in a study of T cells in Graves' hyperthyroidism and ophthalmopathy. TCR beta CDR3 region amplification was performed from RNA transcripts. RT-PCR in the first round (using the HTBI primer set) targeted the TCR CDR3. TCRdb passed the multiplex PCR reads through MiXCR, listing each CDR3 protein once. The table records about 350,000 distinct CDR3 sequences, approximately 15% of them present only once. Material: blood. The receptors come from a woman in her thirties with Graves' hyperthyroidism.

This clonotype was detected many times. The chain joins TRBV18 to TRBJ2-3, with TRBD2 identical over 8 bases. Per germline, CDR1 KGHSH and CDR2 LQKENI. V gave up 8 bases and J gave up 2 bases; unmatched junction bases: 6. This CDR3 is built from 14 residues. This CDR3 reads CASKYSGDTDTQYF. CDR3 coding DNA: TGTGCCAGCAAATATAGCGGGGACACAGATACGCAGTATTTT.

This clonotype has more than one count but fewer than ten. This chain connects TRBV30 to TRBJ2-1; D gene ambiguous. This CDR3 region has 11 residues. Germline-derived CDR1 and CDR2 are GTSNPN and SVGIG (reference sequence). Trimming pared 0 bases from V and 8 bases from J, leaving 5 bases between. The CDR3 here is CAWSVGYEQFF. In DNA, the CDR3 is TGTGCCTGGAGTGTCGGATATGAGCAGTTCTTC.

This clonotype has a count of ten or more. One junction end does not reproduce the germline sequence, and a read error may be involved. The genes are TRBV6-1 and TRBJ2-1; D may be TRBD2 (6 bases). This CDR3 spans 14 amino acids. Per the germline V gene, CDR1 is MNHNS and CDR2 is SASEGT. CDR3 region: CASSRNRENKEQFF. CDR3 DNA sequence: TGTGCCAGCAGCCGAAACCGGGAGAACAAAGAGCAGTTCTTC.

CDR3 in DNA: TGCAGTGCTAGTAACCCACTAGGAGATGGCTACACCTTC. It yields the protein CSASNPLGDGYTF. The chain is built from TRBV20-1 and TRBJ1-2; D is undetermined. V lost 3 bases, J lost 6 bases, and 14 bases lay in between. Germline V CDR1 and CDR2: DFQATT, SNEGSKA (reference sequence). This CDR3 comprises 13 residues.

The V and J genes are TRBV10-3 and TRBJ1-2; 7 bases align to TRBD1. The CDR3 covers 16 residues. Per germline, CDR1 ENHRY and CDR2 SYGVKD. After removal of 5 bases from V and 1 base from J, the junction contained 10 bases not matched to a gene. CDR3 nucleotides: TGTGCCATCAGTCGACCGCGGGCAGGGGGTAACTATGGCTACACCTTC. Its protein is CAISRPRAGGNYGYTF.

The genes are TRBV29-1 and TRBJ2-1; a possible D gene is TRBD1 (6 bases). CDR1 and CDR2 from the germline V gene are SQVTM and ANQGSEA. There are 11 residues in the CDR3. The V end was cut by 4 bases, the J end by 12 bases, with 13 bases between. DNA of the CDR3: TGCAGCGTTGTGGGGGCCAAGAGGCAGTTCTTC. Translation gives CSVVGAKRQFF.

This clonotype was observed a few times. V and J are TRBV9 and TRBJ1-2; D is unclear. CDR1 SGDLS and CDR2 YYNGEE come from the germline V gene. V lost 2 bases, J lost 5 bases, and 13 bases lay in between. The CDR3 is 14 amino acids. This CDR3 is CASSVTDSTYGYTF. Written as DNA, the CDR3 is TGTGCCAGCAGCGTCACAGACTCCACGTATGGCTACACCTTC.

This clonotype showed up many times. The CDR3 DNA reads as TGTGCCAGCAGCGGTATGGGACAGGGCGGTATCAATGAGCAGTTCTTC. Its translation is CASSGMGQGGINEQFF. The genes are TRBV6-1 and TRBJ2-1, with TRBD1 identical over 9 bases. V dropped 6 bases and J dropped 6; count of bases not matched to a gene: 12. The CDR3 is 16 residues long. Germline lookup yields CDR1 MNHNS and CDR2 SASEGT.

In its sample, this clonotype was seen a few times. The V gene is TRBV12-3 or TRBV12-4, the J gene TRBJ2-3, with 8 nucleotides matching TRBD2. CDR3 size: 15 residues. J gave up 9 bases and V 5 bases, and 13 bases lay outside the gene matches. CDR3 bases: TGTGCCAGCAGTCCGTGGACTAGCTCGAGGGGGACGCAGTATTTT. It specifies CASSPWTSSRGTQYF.

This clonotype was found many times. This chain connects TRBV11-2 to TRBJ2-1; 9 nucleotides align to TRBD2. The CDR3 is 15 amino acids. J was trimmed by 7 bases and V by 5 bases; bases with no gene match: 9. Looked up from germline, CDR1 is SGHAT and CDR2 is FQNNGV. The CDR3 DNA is TGTGCCAGCAGCCCCAATAGCGGGAGAGGGAATGAGCAGTTCTTC. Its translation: CASSPNSGRGNEQFF. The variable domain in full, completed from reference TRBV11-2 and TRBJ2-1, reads EAGVAQSPRYKIIEKRQSVAFWCNPISGHATLYWYQQILGQGPKLLIQFQNNGVVDDSQLPKDRFSAERLKGVDSTLKIQPAKLEDSAVYLCASSPNSGRGNEQFFGPGTRLTVL.